A selection of T cell receptor beta chains follows, all from one sample in a study. The repertoire was sequenced with immunoSEQ multiplex PCR; TCRdb's copy has only in-frame clones and lacks some. The sample lists approximately 70,000 clones, 90% to 95% occurring once. The sequencing input was PBMCs. These receptors were collected from a man aged 40-55 years with rheumatoid arthritis. The CDR3 runs from the conserved cysteine through the conserved F or W.

TRBV25-1,TRBJ2-1,CASSAFRQGASSGSEQFF
TRBV13,TRBJ2-1,CASSQTGRSDYNEQFF
TRBV19,TRBJ2-3,CASRELAPSSTDTQYF
TRBV24-1,TRBJ1-4,CATSAGKGEKLFF
TRBV3-1/TRBV3-2,TRBJ2-7,CASSPLLGTGRPEQYF
TRBV28,TRBJ1-2,CASSRGSFSGYTF
TRBV9,TRBJ1-1,CASSKGPNTEAFF
TRBV21-1,TRBJ2-7,CASSPRRTGDSYEQYF
TRBV14,TRBJ2-6,CASSPTFGAGANVLTF
TRBV18,TRBJ2-2,CASHREDRNTGELFF
TRBV30,TRBJ2-7,CAWSVTVYEQYF
TRBV24-1,TRBJ2-3,CATSDSGPIGDTQYF
TRBV30,TRBJ1-6,CAWGDRASPLHF
TRBV2,TRBJ2-5,CASSNRDRRSKETQYF
TRBV9,TRBJ2-5,CASSVEGRGGETQYF
TRBV5-1,TRBJ2-5,CASSSGLGGETQYF
TRBV12-2,TRBJ2-7,CASRLSERTSYEQYF
TRBV27,TRBJ2-7,CASSSASDEQYF
TRBV25-1,TRBJ1-1,CASTTDRVNTEAFF
TRBV25-1,TRBJ1-1,CASSEFEGQGHTEAFF
TRBV20-1,TRBJ2-7,CSARGVYEQYF
TRBV5-1,TRBJ2-7,CASSLRTSGPGTPSYEQYF
TRBV7-9,TRBJ1-5,CASSLGAQGQPQHF
TRBV6-5,TRBJ2-7,CASSLGQETYEQYF
TRBV27,TRBJ2-1,CASSLSGEDEQFF
TRBV6-5,TRBJ2-5,CASSYSIGTSEETQYF
TRBV6-1,TRBJ2-4,CASNLGQGAKNIQYF
TRBV14,TRBJ2-1,CASSQDILAGTYNEQFF
TRBV11-2,TRBJ2-2,CASRGLRGVIHTGELFF
TRBV28,TRBJ2-2,CASSLLAGSYTGELFF
TRBV7-8,TRBJ1-1,CASSLVGGNTEAFF
TRBV5-5,TRBJ2-7,CASSLQDTLSYEQYF
TRBV10-1,TRBJ1-1,CATRTAKNTEAFF
TRBV15,TRBJ2-5,CATSRDWTRGLKETQYF
TRBV11-2,TRBJ2-7,CASSLGLLVPYEQYF
TRBV28,TRBJ1-3,CASSYPTGSFSGNTIYF
TRBV7-9,TRBJ1-5,CASSRDRSNQPQHF
TRBV4-3,TRBJ1-4,CASSPGQATNEKLFF
TRBV19,TRBJ1-1,CASSTRTASNTEAFF
TRBV12-3/TRBV12-4,TRBJ2-3,CASSRTDF
TRBV24-1,TRBJ2-1,CATRENRYSGISYNEQFF
TRBV21-1,TRBJ2-1,CASSKAPVAGSSYNEQFF
TRBV7-9,TRBJ1-4,CASSLAGPLGEKLFF
TRBV10-1,TRBJ2-1,CASSTGQGSINEQFF
TRBV4-3,TRBJ2-7,CASSQGTGESYEQYF
TRBV7-3,TRBJ2-1,CASSLAGTSGYNEQFF
TRBV7-9,TRBJ1-4,CASSSPPMSDEKLFF
TRBV30,TRBJ2-7,CAWSVSSSYEQYF
TRBV27,TRBJ2-3,CASRLTGGPGGRTDTQYF
TRBV4-2,TRBJ2-7,CASSLRSGTGFYEQYF
TRBV18,TRBJ1-4,CASSLGGKEKLFF
TRBV12-5,TRBJ1-6,CASARGQGSPLHF